This T cell receptor (beta chain) stems from a study of regulatory T cells in long-lasting Graves disease. Study-level information: The term persistent Graves' disease signified upward of 5 years on antithyroid drugs with positive TSH receptor antibodies. The study, taken as a whole, reports: Possibly, accuracy suffered from the small sample size. Lower TCR diversity characterized persistent Graves' patients relative to newly diagnosed patients.

Time point defined: persistent/refractory GD, antithyroid drugs over 5 years with positive TRAb. Researchers made the TCR library from RNA that was extracted from PBMCs. This clonotype was found many times. Its specificity is not known. V gave up 0 bases and J gave up 5 bases, with 11 bases separating them. The CDR3 spans 14 residues. CDR1 and CDR2 from the germline V gene are SGHDT and YYEEEE. Construction of the TCR beta libraries employed iRepertoire HTBI primers in conjunction with Arm-PCR of CDR3 regions. Using its own MiXCR run on the multiplex PCR reads, TCRdb lists one record per CDR3 protein. The sample consists of roughly 300,000 distinct CDR3 sequences, around a fifth of them appearing once.

This sequence was found in a female donor with Graves disease. V and J are TRBV5-6 and TRBJ1-1; D unresolved. Material: peripheral blood mononuclear cells (PBMCs), obtained when the disease was refractory, from a patient treated with antithyroid drugs. Here the CDR3 reads CASSLGHPGTEAFF. CDR3 nucleotide sequence: TGTGCCAGCAGCTTGGGTCACCCTGGGACTGAAGCTTTCTTT.